This T cell receptor (beta chain) was recovered during a study of early T cells in non-severe SARS-CoV-2 infection. Study findings and constraints: Anti-spike CD8 responses were favored in VDJdb matching, and private and CD4 specificities were missed.

Individually, cDNA molecules had unique molecular identifiers attached to them. TCRdb analysed the 5' RACE reads with MiXCR anew, one entry per CDR3 protein. The sample contains tens of thousands of distinct CDR3 sequences, roughly 6.6% of which appear only once. V lost 11 bases and J 7 bases, leaving 17 bases between the germline ends. Germline CDR1 and CDR2: SGHAT and FQNNGV. The CDR3 length is 13 residues. There are a few counts of this clonotype. What it binds is unknown. Sequenced material: whole blood. The J gene is TRBJ2-2, the V gene TRBV11-2, with D perhaps given as TRBD1 or TRBD2 (7 bases each). The clonotype was recovered from an adult who was a healthcare worker with PCR-confirmed SARS-CoV-2 infection or an uninfected control (not recorded which). DNA of the CDR3: TGTGCCCGTGGGAGGGGGCTTGGCGGGGAGCTGTTTTTT. Encoded protein: CARGRGLGGELFF.